The present entry profiles one TCR beta chain with its context. This sample was included in a study of neoadjuvant anti-PD-1 for oral cavity cancer. Profiling relied on immunoSEQ multiplex PCR, and the TCRdb table lists in-frame clones only, not all of them. The repertoire holds roughly 13,000 clones, with 74% as singletons. Time point: after neoadjuvant nivolumab, at surgical resection. The source was PBMCs, collected after nivolumab (anti-PD-1) treatment. The source of this sequence is a person aged 35-79 years with oral cavity squamous cell carcinoma.

The CDR3 protein is CASRTGSNTEAFF. In nucleotides, the CDR3 is TGCGCCAGCAGAACAGGGTCGAACACTGAAGCTTTCTTT. This chain connects TRBV5-1 to TRBJ1-1, with a tentative D call TRBD1 (6 bases). CDR3 length: 13 amino acids. Per germline, CDR1 SGHRS and CDR2 YFSETQ. V was clipped by 5 bases and J by 1 base, with 9 bases between them. The whole variable domain, filled in from reference TRBV5-1 and TRBJ1-1, reads KAGVTQTPRYLIKTRGQQVTLSCSPISGHRSVSWYQQTPGQGLQFLFEYFSETQRNKGNFPGRFSGRQFSNSRSEMNVSTLELGDSALYLCASRTGSNTEAFFGQGTRLTVV.